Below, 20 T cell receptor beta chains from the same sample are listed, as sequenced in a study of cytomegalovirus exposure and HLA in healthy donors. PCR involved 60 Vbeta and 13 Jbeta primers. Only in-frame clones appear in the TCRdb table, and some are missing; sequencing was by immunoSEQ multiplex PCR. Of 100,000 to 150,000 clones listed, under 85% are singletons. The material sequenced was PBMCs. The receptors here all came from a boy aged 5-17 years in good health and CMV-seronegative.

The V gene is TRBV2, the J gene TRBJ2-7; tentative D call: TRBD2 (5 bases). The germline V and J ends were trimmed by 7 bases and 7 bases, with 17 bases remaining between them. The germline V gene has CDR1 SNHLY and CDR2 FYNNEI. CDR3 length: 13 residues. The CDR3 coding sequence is TGTGCCAGCAAGACCCTGTCGGGGTCGGAGCAGTACTTC. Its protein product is CASKTLSGSEQYF.

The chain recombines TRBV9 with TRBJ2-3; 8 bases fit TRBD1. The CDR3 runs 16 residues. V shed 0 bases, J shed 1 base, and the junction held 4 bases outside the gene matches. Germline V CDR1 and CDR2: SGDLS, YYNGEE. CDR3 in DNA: TGTGCCAGCAGCGTAGCGGGCAGGGGGCGCACAGATACGCAGTATTTT. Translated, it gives CASSVAGRGRTDTQYF.

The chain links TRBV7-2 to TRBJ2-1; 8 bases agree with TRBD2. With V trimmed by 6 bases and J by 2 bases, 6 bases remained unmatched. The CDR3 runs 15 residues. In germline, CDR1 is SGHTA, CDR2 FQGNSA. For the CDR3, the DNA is TGTGCCAGCAGGGAACGGCGGGGGGCCTACAATGAGCAGTTCTTC. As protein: CASRERRGAYNEQFF. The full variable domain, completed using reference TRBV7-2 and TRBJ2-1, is GAGVSQSPSNKVTEKGKDVELRCDPISGHTALYWYRQSLGQGLEFLIYFQGNSAPDKSGLPSDRFSAERTGGSVSTLTIQRTQQEDSAVYLCASRERRGAYNEQFFGPGTRLTVL.

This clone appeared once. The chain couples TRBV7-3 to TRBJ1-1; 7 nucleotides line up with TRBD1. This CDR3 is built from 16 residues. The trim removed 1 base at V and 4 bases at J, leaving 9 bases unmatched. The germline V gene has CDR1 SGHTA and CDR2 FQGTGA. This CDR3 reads CASSLNDRVVGTEAFF. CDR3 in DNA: TGTGCCAGCAGCTTAAATGACAGGGTTGTCGGCACTGAAGCTTTCTTT.

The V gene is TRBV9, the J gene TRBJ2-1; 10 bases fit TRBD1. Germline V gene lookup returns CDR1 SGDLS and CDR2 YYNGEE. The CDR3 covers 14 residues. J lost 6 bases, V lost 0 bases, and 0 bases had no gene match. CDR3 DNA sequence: TGTGCCAGCAGCGTAGGGACAGGGGGCAATGAGCAGTTCTTC. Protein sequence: CASSVGTGGNEQFF.

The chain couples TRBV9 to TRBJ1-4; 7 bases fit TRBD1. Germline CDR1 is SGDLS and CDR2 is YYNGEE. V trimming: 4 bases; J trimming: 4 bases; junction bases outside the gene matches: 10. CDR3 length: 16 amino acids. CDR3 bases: TGTGCCAGCAGCTCAGGGGGGTGGGAAGGTAATGAAAAACTGTTTTTT. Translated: CASSSGGWEGNEKLFF.

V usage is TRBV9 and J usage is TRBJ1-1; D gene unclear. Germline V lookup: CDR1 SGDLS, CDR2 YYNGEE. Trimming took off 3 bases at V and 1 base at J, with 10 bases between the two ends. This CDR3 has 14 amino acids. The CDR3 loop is CASSAITRNTEAFF. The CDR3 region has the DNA TGTGCCAGCAGCGCCATAACACGGAACACTGAAGCTTTCTTT.

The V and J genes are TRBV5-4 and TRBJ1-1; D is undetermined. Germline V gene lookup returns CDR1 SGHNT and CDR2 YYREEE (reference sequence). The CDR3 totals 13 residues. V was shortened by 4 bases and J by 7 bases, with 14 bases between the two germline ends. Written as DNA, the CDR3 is TGTGCCAGCAGCCTTACTATAGAGGGTGAAGCTTTCTTT. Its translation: CASSLTIEGEAFF.

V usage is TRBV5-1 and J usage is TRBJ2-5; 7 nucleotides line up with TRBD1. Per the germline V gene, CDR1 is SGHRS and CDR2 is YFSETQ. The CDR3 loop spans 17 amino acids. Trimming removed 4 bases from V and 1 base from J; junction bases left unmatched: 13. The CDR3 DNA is TGCGCCAGCAGCCCTCGACCCGGGACAGAGTTCCAAGAGACCCAGTACTTC. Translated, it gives CASSPRPGTEFQETQYF.

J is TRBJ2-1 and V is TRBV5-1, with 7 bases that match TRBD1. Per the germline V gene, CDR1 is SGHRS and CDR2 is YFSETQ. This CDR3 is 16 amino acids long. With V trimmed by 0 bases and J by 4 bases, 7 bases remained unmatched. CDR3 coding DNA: TGCGCCAGCAGCTTGGCGGAGGACAGGAGATACAATGAGCAGTTCTTC. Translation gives CASSLAEDRRYNEQFF.

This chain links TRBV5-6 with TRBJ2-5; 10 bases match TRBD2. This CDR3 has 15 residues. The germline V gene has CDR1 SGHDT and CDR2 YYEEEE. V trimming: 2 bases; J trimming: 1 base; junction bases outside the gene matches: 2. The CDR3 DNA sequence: TGTGCCAGCAGCTTCCTAGCGGGGGTCCAAGAGACCCAGTACTTC. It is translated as CASSFLAGVQETQYF.

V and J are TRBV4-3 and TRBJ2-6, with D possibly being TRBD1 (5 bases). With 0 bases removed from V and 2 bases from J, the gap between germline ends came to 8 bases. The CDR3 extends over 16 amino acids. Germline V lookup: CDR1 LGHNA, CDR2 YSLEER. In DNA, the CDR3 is TGCGCCAGCAGCCAAGACAGGGAAACTGGGGCCAACGTCCTGACTTTC. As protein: CASSQDRETGANVLTF.

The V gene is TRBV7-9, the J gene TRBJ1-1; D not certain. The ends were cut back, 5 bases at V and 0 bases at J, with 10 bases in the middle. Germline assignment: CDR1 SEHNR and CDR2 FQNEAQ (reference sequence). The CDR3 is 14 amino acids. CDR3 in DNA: TGTGCCAGCAGCCCCGGGATATTGAACACTGAAGCTTTCTTT. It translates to CASSPGILNTEAFF. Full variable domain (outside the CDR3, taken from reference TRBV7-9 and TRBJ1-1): DTGVSQNPRHKITKRGQNVTFRCDPISEHNRLYWYRQTLGQGPEFLTYFQNEAQLEKSRLLSDRFSAERPKGSFSTLEIQRTEQGDSAMYLCASSPGILNTEAFFGQGTRLTVV.

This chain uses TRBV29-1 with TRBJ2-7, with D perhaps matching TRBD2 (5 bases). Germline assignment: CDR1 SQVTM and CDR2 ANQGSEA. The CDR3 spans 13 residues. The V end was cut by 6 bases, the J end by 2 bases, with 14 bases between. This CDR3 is CSVASDGTYEQYF. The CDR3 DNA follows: TGCAGCGTCGCTTCGGACGGGACCTACGAGCAGTACTTC.

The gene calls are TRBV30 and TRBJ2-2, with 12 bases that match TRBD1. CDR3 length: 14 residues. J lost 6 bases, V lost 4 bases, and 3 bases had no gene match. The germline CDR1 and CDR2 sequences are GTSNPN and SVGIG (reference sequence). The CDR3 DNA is TGTGCCTGGAATAGGGACAGGGGGCCCGGGGAGCTGTTTTTT. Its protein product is CAWNRDRGPGELFF.

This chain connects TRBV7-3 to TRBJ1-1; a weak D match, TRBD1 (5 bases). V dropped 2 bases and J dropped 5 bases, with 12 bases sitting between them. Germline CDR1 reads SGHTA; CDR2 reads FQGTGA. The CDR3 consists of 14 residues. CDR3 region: CASSLGGERTEAFF. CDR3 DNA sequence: TGTGCCAGCAGCTTAGGGGGGGAAAGGACTGAAGCTTTCTTT.

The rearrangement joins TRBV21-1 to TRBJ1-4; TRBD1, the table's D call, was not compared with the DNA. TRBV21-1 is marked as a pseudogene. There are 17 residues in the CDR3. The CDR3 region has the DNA TGTGCCAGCAGCGCGGGACAGGGGGCGCGAACTAATGAAAAACTGTTTTTT. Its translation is CASSAGQGARTNEKLFF.

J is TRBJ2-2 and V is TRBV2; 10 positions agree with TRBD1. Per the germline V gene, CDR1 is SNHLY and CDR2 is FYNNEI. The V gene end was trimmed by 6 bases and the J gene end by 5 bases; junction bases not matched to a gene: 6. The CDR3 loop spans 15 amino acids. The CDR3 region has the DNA TGTGCCAGCAGGACCGACAGGGGGCGAACCGGGGAGCTGTTTTTT. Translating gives CASRTDRGRTGELFF.

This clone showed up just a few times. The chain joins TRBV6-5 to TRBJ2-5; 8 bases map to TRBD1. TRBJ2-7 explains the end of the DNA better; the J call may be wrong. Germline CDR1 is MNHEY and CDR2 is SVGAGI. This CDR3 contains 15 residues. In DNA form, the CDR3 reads TGTGCCAGCAGTTACTTGGCAGGGGGCAGATACGAGCAGTACTTC. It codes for CASSYLAGGRYEQYF.

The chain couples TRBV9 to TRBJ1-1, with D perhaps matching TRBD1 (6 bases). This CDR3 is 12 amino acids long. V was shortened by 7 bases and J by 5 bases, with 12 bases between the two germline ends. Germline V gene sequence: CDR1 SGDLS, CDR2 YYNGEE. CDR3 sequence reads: CASGGRRTEAFF. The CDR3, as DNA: TGTGCCAGCGGGGGCAGGAGAACTGAAGCTTTCTTT.